The 21 T cell receptor beta chains in this list originate from one sample, sequenced in a study of OX40 agonist ivuxolimab in advanced cancers. The table came from immunoSEQ multiplex PCR; TCRdb's copy has only in-frame clones and leaves some out. Seen here are 38,000 or so clones, more than 70% observed once, and the top ten hold roughly 3.9%. The specimen was CD4+ or CD8+ T cells sorted from blood, collected in a trial of the OX40 agonist ivuxolimab. All receptors derive from an adult with an advanced solid tumor such as melanoma, head and neck, liver or kidney cancer.

This chain connects TRBV19 to TRBJ1-4, with 7 bases matching TRBD1. V dropped 9 bases and J dropped 6; count of bases not matched to a gene: 13. The CDR3 spans 15 residues. The germline V gene has CDR1 LNHDA and CDR2 SQIVND (reference sequence). The CDR3, as DNA: TGTGCCAGCACCTCCCGACAGGGCCTTTATGAAAAACTGTTTTTT. Protein sequence: CASTSRQGLYEKLFF.

The V and J genes are TRBV30 and TRBJ2-5, with TRBD2 identical over 9 bases. V gave up 0 bases and J gave up 5 bases; unmatched junction bases: 10. The CDR3 consists of 16 residues. The V gene's germline CDR1 is GTSNPN and CDR2 SVGIG (reference sequence). The CDR3 DNA sequence: TGTGCCTGGAGTGTAGGCGGGAGGGCCGGGGGGGAGACCCAGTACTTC. Translation gives CAWSVGGRAGGETQYF.

This chain uses TRBV19 with TRBJ1-3; no firm D call. The CDR3 has 17 residues. Trimming cost V 5 bases and J 0 bases, with 17 bases left between them. The germline V gene encodes CDR1 LNHDA and CDR2 SQIVND (reference sequence). The CDR3, as DNA: TGTGCCAGTAGTGTGGACCCTCCGCGGAGCTCTGGAAACACCATATATTTT. It yields the protein CASSVDPPRSSGNTIYF.

The CDR3 is CASSPYFDSRFSNQPQHF. The CDR3 DNA reads TGCGCCAGCAGCCCTTACTTTGACAGCAGATTTAGCAATCAGCCCCAGCATTTT. The chain is built from TRBV4-1 and TRBJ1-5; TRBD1 might be the D (5 bases). The CDR3 runs 18 residues. V was shortened by 4 bases and J by 0 bases, with 19 bases between the two germline ends. Germline CDR1 and CDR2: MGHRA and YSYEKL.

The chain employs TRBV7-6 and TRBJ1-2; D gene unclear. This CDR3 is 13 amino acids long. Germline loops: CDR1 SGHVS, CDR2 FNYEAQ. Trimming pared 1 base from V and 8 bases from J, leaving 11 bases between. The CDR3 sequence is CASSLDGNRGYTF. The CDR3 coding sequence is TGTGCCAGCAGCTTAGATGGCAATAGGGGCTACACCTTC. Variable domain in full (rest from reference TRBV7-6 and TRBJ1-2): GAGVSQSPRYKVTKRGQDVALRCDPISGHVSLYWYRQALGQGPEFLTYFNYEAQQDKSGLPNDRFSAERPEGSISTLTIQRTEQRDSAMYRCASSLDGNRGYTFGSGTRLTVV.

The chain employs TRBV19 and TRBJ1-1; 7 bases are shared with TRBD1. Looked up from germline, CDR1 is LNHDA and CDR2 is SQIVND (reference sequence). The CDR3 spans 14 residues. After removal of 8 bases from V and 0 bases from J, the junction contained 6 bases not matched to a gene. The CDR3 region has the DNA TGTGCCAGTCGGAGGGGACAGTTGAACACTGAAGCTTTCTTT. Translation: CASRRGQLNTEAFF. Full variable domain (missing parts from reference TRBV19 and TRBJ1-1): DGGITQSPKYLFRKEGQNVTLSCEQNLNHDAMYWYRQDPGQGLRLIYYSQIVNDFQKGDIAEGYSVSREKKESFPLTVTSAQKNPTAFYLCASRRGQLNTEAFFGQGTRLTVV.

The CDR3 region has the DNA TGTGCCAGCAGTAAGGGAGGGCCGGGTGAAAAACTGTTTTTT. Translation gives CASSKGGPGEKLFF. This chain connects TRBV2 to TRBJ1-4; no reliable D call. Germline loops: CDR1 SNHLY, CDR2 FYNNEI. The length of the CDR3 is 14 residues. V lost 5 bases and J lost 7, with 14 bases in between.

This clone was seen a single time. The rearrangement uses TRBV20-1 and TRBJ1-2; maybe TRBD1 (6 bases). Germline-derived CDR1 and CDR2 are DFQATT and SNEGSKA (reference sequence). The V and J ends lost 8 bases and 7 bases respectively, with 14 bases between them. This CDR3 spans 11 amino acids. CDR3: CSTGSLGGYTF. CDR3 nucleotide sequence: TGCAGTACAGGGAGCCTGGGTGGCTACACCTTC.

The chain recombines TRBV5-1 with TRBJ2-5; D might be TRBD1 (5 bases). The CDR3 has 12 residues. V was cut by 0 bases and J by 7 bases, with 7 bases left in between. Germline loops: CDR1 SGHRS, CDR2 YFSETQ. CDR3 nucleotides: TGCGCCAGCAGCTTGGGCCAGGGGACCCAGTACTTC. It translates to CASSLGQGTQYF.

V and J are TRBV27 and TRBJ2-7; D may be TRBD2 (6 bases). From germline, CDR1 is MNHEY and CDR2 SMNVEV (reference sequence). The CDR3 is made up of 15 amino acids. Trimming removed 0 bases at V and 2 bases at J, with 11 bases between. The CDR3 here is CASSLSTSSPYEQYF. The CDR3, as DNA: TGTGCCAGCAGTTTATCGACTAGTTCCCCCTACGAGCAGTACTTC.

The chain uses TRBV19 and TRBJ2-7; TRBD2 is a possible D gene (6 bases). This CDR3 spans 11 amino acids. Per the germline V gene, CDR1 is LNHDA and CDR2 is SQIVND (reference sequence). The V and J ends lost 5 bases and 4 bases respectively, with 6 bases between them. The DNA for the CDR3 is TGTGCCAGTAGTCGGGGGTACGAGCAGTACTTC. It yields the protein CASSRGYEQYF.

The chain employs TRBV7-2 and TRBJ2-1, with TRBD2 matching 10 bases. CDR3 length equals 17 residues. Looked up from germline, CDR1 is SGHTA and CDR2 is FQGNSA. Unmatched junction bases numbered 10, after V lost 0 bases and J lost 8 bases. The chain's CDR3 is CASSLAPSGSARDEQFF. The CDR3 DNA follows: TGTGCCAGCAGCTTAGCGCCTAGCGGGAGCGCGAGGGATGAGCAGTTCTTC.

This sequence joins TRBV30 and TRBJ2-7, with D perhaps being TRBD1 or TRBD2 (5 bases each). CDR1 and CDR2 (germline): GTSNPN, SVGIG (reference sequence). V lost 3 bases and J 6 bases, leaving 15 bases between the germline ends. This CDR3 has 13 residues. The CDR3 loop is CAWRTPGTREQYF. CDR3 nucleotides: TGTGCCTGGAGGACTCCCGGGACCCGCGAGCAGTACTTC.

The rearrangement joins TRBV20-1 to TRBJ2-5; D unclear. From germline, CDR1 is DFQATT and CDR2 SNEGSKA (reference sequence). The CDR3 runs 9 residues. Trimming pared 4 bases from V and 6 bases from J, leaving 3 bases between. In DNA form, the CDR3 reads TGCAGTGCTATACAGACCCAGTACTTC. Protein product: CSAIQTQYF.

The gene calls are TRBV10-1 and TRBJ2-1; D may be TRBD2 (6 bases). V was clipped by 2 bases and J by 4 bases, with 12 bases between them. The CDR3 spans 15 residues. Germline V CDR1 and CDR2: WNHNN, SYGVQD (reference sequence). CDR3 loop: CASSEGGSGYNEQFF. CDR3 bases: TGCGCCAGCAGTGAGGGAGGGAGTGGGTACAATGAGCAGTTCTTC.

V and J are TRBV9 and TRBJ1-1; a weak D match, TRBD1 (6 bases). Germline V gene lookup returns CDR1 SGDLS and CDR2 YYNGEE. There are 16 residues in the CDR3. V was shortened by 3 bases and J by 3 bases, with 18 bases between the two germline ends. CDR3 DNA: TGTGCCAGCAGCGAGGGGGGGAGCTCGGTGGACACTGAAGCTTTCTTT. Residues: CASSEGGSSVDTEAFF.

This chain uses TRBV7-9 with TRBJ2-5; D is possibly TRBD2 (6 bases). The germline V gene has CDR1 SEHNR and CDR2 FQNEAQ (reference sequence). This CDR3 has 15 residues. The V end was cut by 5 bases, the J end by 1 base, with 14 bases between. The DNA for the CDR3 is TGTGCCAGCAGCCCCAGTCGGGACTTCCAAGAGACCCAGTACTTC. It encodes CASSPSRDFQETQYF.

The rearrangement uses TRBV29-1 and TRBJ2-1; TRBD2 agrees at 7 bases. CDR1 SQVTM and CDR2 ANQGSEA come from the germline V gene. This CDR3 is 13 amino acids long. V was clipped by 7 bases and J by 7 bases; unmatched bases: 10. The CDR3 bases are TGCAGCGCCGCTCGGGCTAGCGGAAATGAGCAGTTCTTC. Its translation is CSAARASGNEQFF.

The gene calls are TRBV7-9 and TRBJ2-5, with 7 bases fitting TRBD2. V lost 7 bases to trimming and J lost 4 bases; unmatched junction nucleotides: 9. The length of the CDR3 is 14 residues. The V gene's germline CDR1 is SEHNR and CDR2 FQNEAQ (reference sequence). In nucleotides, the CDR3 is TGTGCCAGCATCAGCGGGGCAGTCCGAGAGACCCAGTACTTC. Amino acids: CASISGAVRETQYF.

The V call is TRBV28, the J call TRBJ2-1; no firm D call. Germline CDR1 MDHEN, CDR2 SYDVKM. Trimming left V 3 bases short and J 7 bases short, with 10 bases between. The CDR3 consists of 13 residues. The CDR3 coding sequence is TGTGCCAGCAGTTTTGACCAAAAGAATGAGCAGTTCTTC. Translated, it gives CASSFDQKNEQFF. The full variable domain, rest sourced from reference TRBV28 and TRBJ2-1, is DVKVTQSSRYLVKRTGEKVFLECVQDMDHENMFWYRQDPGLGLRLIYFSYDVKMKEKGDIPEGYSVSREKKERFSLILESASTNQTSMYLCASSFDQKNEQFFGPGTRLTVL.

J is TRBJ2-7 and V is TRBV6-1; TRBD2 aligns across 7 bases. Germline loops: CDR1 MNHNS, CDR2 SASEGT. CDR3 size: 14 residues. With 6 bases clipped from V and 2 bases from J, the junction kept 7 bases outside the gene matches. CDR3: CASRAGRPPYEQYF. The CDR3, as DNA: TGTGCCAGCAGAGCGGGAAGGCCTCCCTACGAGCAGTACTTC.